This T cell receptor beta chain was captured by sequencing in a study of cytomegalovirus exposure and HLA in healthy donors. Amplification used 60 Vbeta primers and 13 Jbeta primers. Only in-frame clones appear in the TCRdb table, and some are missing; sequencing was by immunoSEQ multiplex PCR. The sample yields fewer than 100,000 clones, of which the top ten take up 0.45% to 0.7%. As regards this clone: Its cognate antigen is unknown.

Study results and limitations: Other equally common chains were less clonally expanded than HLA-associated TCR beta chains, a later analysis showed. A later analysis found most CMV-associated TCR beta chains apparently HLA-restricted.

The clonotype comes from a man aged 50-60 years in good health and CMV-seronegative. The sequencing input was PBMCs.

The CDR3 nucleotides are TGCGCCAGCAGCTTGGTGACAGGGACCCTCGGGGAGCTGTTTTTT. Its translation: CASSLVTGTLGELFF. This rearrangement joins TRBV5-1 to TRBJ2-2; TRBD1 matches at 7 bases. V trimming: 0 bases; J trimming: 7 bases; junction bases outside the gene matches: 6. This CDR3 is 15 amino acids long. The germline CDR1 and CDR2 sequences are SGHRS and YFSETQ. The full variable domain, completed using reference TRBV5-1 and TRBJ2-2, is KAGVTQTPRYLIKTRGQQVTLSCSPISGHRSVSWYQQTPGQGLQFLFEYFSETQRNKGNFPGRFSGRQFSNSRSEMNVSTLELGDSALYLCASSLVTGTLGELFFGEGSRLTVL.